This TCR beta chain emerged from a study of vaccination and CD4 T cells after COVID-19. General observations from the study: Vaccine-specific clones numbering 304 of 307 showed spike mono-reactivity in convalescent patients.

Sequenced with the Oncomine TCR Beta short-read assay was DNA taken from cultured CD4+ T cells. TCRdb re-called the PCR reads with MiXCR, one entry per CDR3 protein. The repertoire holds around 7,900 distinct CDR3 sequences, with around 79% as singletons. With 5 bases removed from V and 0 bases from J, the gap between germline ends came to 11 bases. CDR3 length: 15 amino acids. Germline V CDR1 and CDR2: LNHNV, YYDKDF (reference sequence). This clonotype occurred once. No antigen is known for it. Treatment meaning: roughly nine-day PBMC culture with coronavirus spike peptide pools or control peptides (ViraFEST assay). TCR sequencing followed the expansion of antigen-specific T cells with peptide pools in ViraFEST.

The TCR sequence derives from a human donor who had recovered from COVID-19. The sample taken for sequencing was CD4+ T cells from blood, cultured in vitro. The chain combines TRBV15 with TRBJ2-1; weak D call: TRBD2 (6 bases). CDR3 sequence reads: CATSRGRSSYNEQFF. CDR3 DNA sequence: TGTGCCACCAGCCGGGGGAGGAGCTCCTACAATGAGCAGTTCTTC.